The rows below give T cell receptor beta chains drawn from one sample of a study of blood T cell repertoires in COVID-19. Method: immunoSEQ multiplex PCR; TCRdb's copy keeps in-frame clones and lacks some. The table shows a few hundred thousand clones, with about nine tenths occurring only once. The sample comprised PBMCs or T cells enriched from blood (not recorded which). These receptors all come from a woman aged 18-35 years who had recovered from COVID-19. Each CDR3 is given with its conserved first and last residue. D genes are given only for firm matches. Expanded clones get a size class; other rows say once, few or many, or leave the size out.

v_gene: TRBV7-9; d_gene: TRBD1; j_gene: TRBJ1-4; abundance: -; len: 15; CDR3nt: TGTGCCAGCAGCTATCAGGGACAGCCTAATGAAAAACTGTTTTTT; CDR3aa: CASSYQGQPNEKLFF
v_gene: TRBV7-3; d_gene: TRBD1; j_gene: TRBJ1-2; abundance: -; len: 14; CDR3nt: TGTGCCAGCAGACATCCGGGACAGGGGGCTGGCTACACCTTC; CDR3aa: CASRHPGQGAGYTF
v_gene: TRBV27; d_gene: -; j_gene: TRBJ2-6; abundance: once; len: 13; CDR3nt: TGTGCCAGTGGGACTTCTGGGGCCAACGTCCTGACTTTC; CDR3aa: CASGTSGANVLTF
v_gene: TRBV5-6; d_gene: TRBD2; j_gene: TRBJ2-5; abundance: -; len: 16; CDR3nt: TGTGCCAGCAGCCAGCCGGGACTAGCGGTCTTGGAGACCCAGTACTTC; CDR3aa: CASSQPGLAVLETQYF
v_gene: TRBV2; d_gene: -; j_gene: TRBJ2-1; abundance: -; len: 11; CDR3nt: TGTGCCAGCAGGGACTTGTATGAGCAGTTCTTC; CDR3aa: CASRDLYEQFF
v_gene: TRBV30; d_gene: TRBD1; j_gene: TRBJ1-2; abundance: -; len: 15; CDR3nt: TGTGCCTGGAGTTCCGGGACAGGGACTAACTATGGCTACACCTTC; CDR3aa: CAWSSGTGTNYGYTF
v_gene: TRBV28; d_gene: -; j_gene: TRBJ1-3; abundance: -; len: 15; CDR3nt: TGTGCCAGCAGTGGGAGTGTGAAGGCGGGAAACACCATATATTTT; CDR3aa: CASSGSVKAGNTIYF
v_gene: TRBV10-3; d_gene: TRBD1; j_gene: TRBJ1-2; abundance: few; len: 16; CDR3nt: TGTGCCATCAGCCCAAAACCGACAGGGGGTGTTTATGGCTACACCTTC; CDR3aa: CAISPKPTGGVYGYTF
v_gene: TRBV2; d_gene: -; j_gene: TRBJ1-4; abundance: -; len: 14; CDR3nt: TGTGCCAGCAGCGTGGGGAGGGGTAATGAAAAACTGTTTTTT; CDR3aa: CASSVGRGNEKLFF
v_gene: TRBV5-1; d_gene: -; j_gene: TRBJ2-1; abundance: -; len: 17; CDR3nt: TGCGCCAGCAGCTTATCGTACGGGACTCAGCCTTACAATGAGCAGTTCTTC; CDR3aa: CASSLSYGTQPYNEQFF
v_gene: TRBV6-5; d_gene: TRBD1; j_gene: TRBJ2-1; abundance: once; len: 14; CDR3nt: TGTGCCAGCGCCGGGACAGGGTCCCACAATGAGCAGTTCTTC; CDR3aa: CASAGTGSHNEQFF
v_gene: TRBV18; d_gene: -; j_gene: TRBJ1-2; abundance: -; len: 13; CDR3nt: TGTGCCAGCTCACCACAGGACAGCTATGGCTACACCTTC; CDR3aa: CASSPQDSYGYTF
v_gene: TRBV10-2; d_gene: -; j_gene: TRBJ1-4; abundance: -; len: 14; CDR3nt: TGCGCCAGCAGTCTTCAGGGTTTGAATGAAAAACTGTTTTTT; CDR3aa: CASSLQGLNEKLFF
v_gene: TRBV7-9; d_gene: -; j_gene: TRBJ1-6; abundance: once; len: 15; CDR3nt: TGTGCCAGCAGCTTATTGGCAGACATTAATTCACCCCTCCACTTT; CDR3aa: CASSLLADINSPLHF
v_gene: TRBV5-8; d_gene: TRBD2; j_gene: TRBJ2-3; abundance: -; len: 16; CDR3nt: TGTGCCAGCAGCTTGGCAAGCGGGAGGGGCACAGATACGCAGTATTTT; CDR3aa: CASSLASGRGTDTQYF
v_gene: TRBV3-1/TRBV3-2; d_gene: -; j_gene: TRBJ1-1; abundance: -; len: 17; CDR3nt: TGTGCCAGCAGCCAAGGGGTCCAAATTTGCTTGGAGACTGAAGCTTTCTTT; CDR3aa: CASSQGVQICLETEAFF
v_gene: TRBV9; d_gene: -; j_gene: TRBJ1-2; abundance: -; len: 13; CDR3nt: TGTGCCAGCAGCCCACCGTTGGGGGGTGGCTACACCTTC; CDR3aa: CASSPPLGGGYTF
v_gene: TRBV11-2; d_gene: -; j_gene: TRBJ1-1; abundance: -; len: 15; CDR3nt: TGTGCCAGCAGCCTAGGCGGGTTTGGGTACACTGAAGCTTTCTTT; CDR3aa: CASSLGGFGYTEAFF
v_gene: TRBV7-3; d_gene: TRBD2; j_gene: TRBJ2-2; abundance: -; len: 16; CDR3nt: TGTGCCAGCAGCTTTGCGGGAGGGTTGGGCACCGGGGAGCTGTTTTTT; CDR3aa: CASSFAGGLGTGELFF
v_gene: TRBV5-1; d_gene: -; j_gene: TRBJ1-3; abundance: -; len: 15; CDR3nt: TGCGCCAGCAGCTCGTTACAGGGCTCTGGAAACACCATATATTTT; CDR3aa: CASSSLQGSGNTIYF
v_gene: TRBV18; d_gene: -; j_gene: TRBJ1-4; abundance: -; len: 15; CDR3nt: TGTGCCAGCTCACCGCGCGTTGCAACTAATGAAAAACTGTTTTTT; CDR3aa: CASSPRVATNEKLFF
v_gene: TRBV6-5; d_gene: -; j_gene: TRBJ2-2; abundance: -; len: 16; CDR3nt: TGTGCCAGCAGTTACTCGCCGACGACATTGACCGGGGAGCTGTTTTTT; CDR3aa: CASSYSPTTLTGELFF
v_gene: TRBV9; d_gene: -; j_gene: TRBJ2-2; abundance: -; len: 13; CDR3nt: TGTGCCAGCAGCTTGACTAACACCGGGGAGCTGTTTTTT; CDR3aa: CASSLTNTGELFF
v_gene: TRBV28; d_gene: -; j_gene: TRBJ1-1; abundance: -; len: 15; CDR3nt: TGTGCCAGCAGGCTACTTCTGACAGGGAACACTGAAGCTTTCTTT; CDR3aa: CASRLLLTGNTEAFF
v_gene: TRBV11-2; d_gene: TRBD1; j_gene: TRBJ1-1; abundance: once; len: 13; CDR3nt: TGTGCCAGCAGCCTAGGGACAGGGGCTGAAGCTTTCTTT; CDR3aa: CASSLGTGAEAFF
v_gene: TRBV7-9; d_gene: TRBD2; j_gene: TRBJ2-7; abundance: -; len: 15; CDR3nt: TGTGCCAGCAGCTCCTCTAGCGGGAGAGGCTACGAGCAGTACTTC; CDR3aa: CASSSSSGRGYEQYF
v_gene: TRBV7-8; d_gene: -; j_gene: TRBJ2-5; abundance: -; len: 16; CDR3nt: TGTGCCAGCAGCCATCCTACGGGACAAAACCAAGAGACCCAGTACTTC; CDR3aa: CASSHPTGQNQETQYF
v_gene: TRBV28; d_gene: -; j_gene: TRBJ1-1; abundance: -; len: 14; CDR3nt: TGTGCCAGCAGTCCACGGACATCCCCCACTGAAGCTTTCTTT; CDR3aa: CASSPRTSPTEAFF
v_gene: TRBV27; d_gene: TRBD1; j_gene: TRBJ1-2; abundance: -; len: 13; CDR3nt: TGTGCCAGCAGTGTCACAGGGGACCGAGGCTACACCTTC; CDR3aa: CASSVTGDRGYTF
v_gene: TRBV4-1; d_gene: -; j_gene: TRBJ1-5; abundance: -; len: 13; CDR3nt: TGCGCCAGCAGCCAAGATCTAACCCAGCCCCAGCATTTT; CDR3aa: CASSQDLTQPQHF
v_gene: TRBV9; d_gene: -; j_gene: TRBJ2-3; abundance: -; len: 13; CDR3nt: TGTGCCAGCAGCCCTATCGTCGCAGATACGCAGTATTTT; CDR3aa: CASSPIVADTQYF
v_gene: TRBV19; d_gene: -; j_gene: TRBJ1-1; abundance: -; len: 12; CDR3nt: TGTGCCAGTAGTATAGGAGAGACTGAAGCTTTCTTT; CDR3aa: CASSIGETEAFF
v_gene: TRBV27; d_gene: TRBD2; j_gene: TRBJ2-5; abundance: -; len: 16; CDR3nt: TGTGCCAGCAGTTTATTGGGCGGGAGGGCCGTGGAGACCCAGTACTTC; CDR3aa: CASSLLGGRAVETQYF
v_gene: TRBV6-2/TRBV6-3; d_gene: TRBD1; j_gene: TRBJ2-4; abundance: -; len: 14; CDR3nt: TGTGCCAGCAGTTACTTAGGACAGGAAAACATTCAGTACTTC; CDR3aa: CASSYLGQENIQYF
v_gene: TRBV18; d_gene: -; j_gene: TRBJ1-3; abundance: -; len: 16; CDR3nt: TGTGCCAGCTCACCTCTACCCCTAACAGTCTTAAACACCATATATTTT; CDR3aa: CASSPLPLTVLNTIYF
v_gene: TRBV21-1; d_gene: -; j_gene: TRBJ2-7; abundance: -; len: 17; CDR3nt: TGTGCCAGCATCCAAGTGGGTTGCGGGAGGGCCCCACACGAGCAGTACTTC; CDR3aa: CASIQVGCGRAPHEQYF
v_gene: TRBV19; d_gene: -; j_gene: TRBJ1-2; abundance: -; len: 15; CDR3nt: TGTGCCAGTAGTATTTCTTGGACAGACTACCATGGCTACACCTTC; CDR3aa: CASSISWTDYHGYTF
v_gene: TRBV5-8; d_gene: TRBD1; j_gene: TRBJ1-1; abundance: -; len: 14; CDR3nt: TGTGCCAGCAGCTGGGGGACAGGGGCCACTGAAGCTTTCTTT; CDR3aa: CASSWGTGATEAFF
v_gene: TRBV27; d_gene: -; j_gene: TRBJ1-5; abundance: -; len: 20; CDR3nt: TGTGCCAGCAGTTTACGAAAGACAGCGACGGTATTGGCCCCCCATCAGCCCCAGCATTTT; CDR3aa: CASSLRKTATVLAPHQPQHF
v_gene: TRBV6-5; d_gene: -; j_gene: TRBJ2-7; abundance: -; len: 13; CDR3nt: TGTGCCAGCAGTTACTGGGTGGGGCGCGAGCAGTACTTC; CDR3aa: CASSYWVGREQYF
v_gene: TRBV9; d_gene: TRBD1; j_gene: TRBJ2-1; abundance: -; len: 15; CDR3nt: TGTGCCAGCAGCGTAGCCGGGACAGGGTACAATGAGCAGTTCTTC; CDR3aa: CASSVAGTGYNEQFF
v_gene: TRBV28; d_gene: -; j_gene: TRBJ1-2; abundance: -; len: 13; CDR3nt: TGTGCCAGCAGTTACTCGGCGGTACTTGGCTACACCTTC; CDR3aa: CASSYSAVLGYTF
v_gene: TRBV7-2; d_gene: TRBD1; j_gene: TRBJ2-1; abundance: -; len: 15; CDR3nt: TGTGCCAGCAGCTCGCCGGACAGGGGTAGCAATGAGCAGTTCTTC; CDR3aa: CASSSPDRGSNEQFF
v_gene: TRBV25-1; d_gene: TRBD2; j_gene: TRBJ2-1; abundance: -; len: 16; CDR3nt: TGTGCCAGCAGTGAATTCGGGACTAGCGGGAGTTTTGAGCAGTTCTTC; CDR3aa: CASSEFGTSGSFEQFF
v_gene: TRBV27; d_gene: -; j_gene: TRBJ1-6; abundance: -; len: 13; CDR3nt: TGTGCCAGCAGTTTAAGAAGGGAGACACCCCTCCACTTT; CDR3aa: CASSLRRETPLHF
v_gene: TRBV5-1; d_gene: -; j_gene: TRBJ1-1; abundance: -; len: 14; CDR3nt: TGCGCCAGCAGCTCTCCGGGACAGAACACTGAAGCTTTCTTT; CDR3aa: CASSSPGQNTEAFF
v_gene: TRBV5-1; d_gene: -; j_gene: TRBJ2-7; abundance: -; len: 16; CDR3nt: TGCGCCAGCAGCTTGGTCAGGGGCTCCCTCTACTACGAGCAGTACTTC; CDR3aa: CASSLVRGSLYYEQYF
v_gene: TRBV10-3; d_gene: -; j_gene: TRBJ2-7; abundance: -; len: 14; CDR3nt: TGTGCCATCACAGCGGGTGGCATATCCTACGAGCAGTACTTC; CDR3aa: CAITAGGISYEQYF
v_gene: TRBV7-2; d_gene: -; j_gene: TRBJ2-1; abundance: -; len: 17; CDR3nt: TGTGCCAGCAGACGTCTAACCGCGCTCCGCTCCTACAATGAGCAGTTCTTC; CDR3aa: CASRRLTALRSYNEQFF
v_gene: TRBV6-6; d_gene: TRBD1; j_gene: TRBJ2-3; abundance: -; len: 15; CDR3nt: TGTGCCAGCAGTGTGCCGGGACAGGGGACAGATACGCAGTATTTT; CDR3aa: CASSVPGQGTDTQYF
v_gene: TRBV21-1; d_gene: -; j_gene: TRBJ2-5; abundance: -; len: 15; CDR3nt: TGTGCCAGCAGCAATGGGGACAGGGATCGGGAGACCCAGTACTTC; CDR3aa: CASSNGDRDRETQYF
v_gene: TRBV19; d_gene: TRBD2; j_gene: TRBJ2-1; abundance: -; len: 14; CDR3nt: TGTGCCAGTAGTACTAGCGGCACGTCAAATGAGCAGTTCTTC; CDR3aa: CASSTSGTSNEQFF
v_gene: TRBV6-2/TRBV6-3; d_gene: TRBD1; j_gene: TRBJ2-5; abundance: once; len: 17; CDR3nt: TGTGCCAGCAGTTACTCCGGACAGGGGCGGTACCAAGAGACCCAGTACTTC; CDR3aa: CASSYSGQGRYQETQYF
v_gene: TRBV29-1; d_gene: TRBD1; j_gene: TRBJ1-3; abundance: -; len: 14; CDR3nt: TGCAGCGTTGGACAGGGGGATTCTGGAAACACCATATATTTT; CDR3aa: CSVGQGDSGNTIYF